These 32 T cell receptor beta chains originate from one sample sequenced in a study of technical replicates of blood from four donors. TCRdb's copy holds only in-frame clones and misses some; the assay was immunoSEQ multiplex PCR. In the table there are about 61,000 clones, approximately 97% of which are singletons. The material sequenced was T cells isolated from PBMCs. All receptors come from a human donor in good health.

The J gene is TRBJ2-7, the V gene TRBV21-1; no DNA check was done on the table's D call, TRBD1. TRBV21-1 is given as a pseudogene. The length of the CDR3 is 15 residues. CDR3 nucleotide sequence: TGTGCCAGCAGCAACCGGGACAGTTCCTCCTACGAGCAGTACTTC. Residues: CASSNRDSSSYEQYF.

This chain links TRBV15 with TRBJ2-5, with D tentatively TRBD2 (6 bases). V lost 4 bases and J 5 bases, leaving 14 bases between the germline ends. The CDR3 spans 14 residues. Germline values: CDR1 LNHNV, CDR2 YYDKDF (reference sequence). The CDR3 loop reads CATSTSDYYETQYF. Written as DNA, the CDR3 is TGTGCCACCAGCACTTCGGACTATTACGAGACCCAGTACTTC.

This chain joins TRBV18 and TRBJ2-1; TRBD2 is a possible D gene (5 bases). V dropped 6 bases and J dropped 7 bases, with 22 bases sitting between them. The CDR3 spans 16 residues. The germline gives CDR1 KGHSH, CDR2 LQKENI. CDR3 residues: CASSPTTSSALNEQFF. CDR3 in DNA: TGTGCCAGCTCGCCTACAACTAGTAGCGCTTTAAATGAGCAGTTCTTC. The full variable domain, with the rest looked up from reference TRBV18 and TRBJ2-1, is NAGVMQNPRHLVRRRGQEARLRCSPMKGHSHVYWYRQLPEEGLKFMVYLQKENIIDESGMPKERFSAEFPKEGPSILRIQQVVRGDSAAYFCASSPTTSSALNEQFFGPGTRLTVL.

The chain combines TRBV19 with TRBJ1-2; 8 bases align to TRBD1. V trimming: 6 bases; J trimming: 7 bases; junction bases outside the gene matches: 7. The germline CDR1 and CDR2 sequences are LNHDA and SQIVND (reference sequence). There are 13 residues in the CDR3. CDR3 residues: CASRARGQGGYTF. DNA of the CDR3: TGTGCCAGTAGGGCCAGGGGGCAGGGTGGCTACACCTTC. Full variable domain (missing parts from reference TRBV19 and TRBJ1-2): DGGITQSPKYLFRKEGQNVTLSCEQNLNHDAMYWYRQDPGQGLRLIYYSQIVNDFQKGDIAEGYSVSREKKESFPLTVTSAQKNPTAFYLCASRARGQGGYTFGSGTRLTVV.

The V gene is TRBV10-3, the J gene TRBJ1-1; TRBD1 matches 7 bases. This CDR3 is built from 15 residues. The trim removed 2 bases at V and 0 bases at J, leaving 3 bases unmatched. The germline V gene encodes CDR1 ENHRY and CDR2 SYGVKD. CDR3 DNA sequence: TGTGCCATCAGTGAGCCAGGACAGGTGAACACTGAAGCTTTCTTT. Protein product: CAISEPGQVNTEAFF.

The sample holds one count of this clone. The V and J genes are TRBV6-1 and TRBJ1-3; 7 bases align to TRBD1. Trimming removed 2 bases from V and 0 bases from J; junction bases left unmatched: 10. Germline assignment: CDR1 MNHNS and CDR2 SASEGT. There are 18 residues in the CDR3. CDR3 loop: CASSEYRDRTASGNTIYF. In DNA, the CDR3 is TGTGCCAGCAGTGAATATCGGGACAGAACGGCCTCTGGAAACACCATATATTTT.

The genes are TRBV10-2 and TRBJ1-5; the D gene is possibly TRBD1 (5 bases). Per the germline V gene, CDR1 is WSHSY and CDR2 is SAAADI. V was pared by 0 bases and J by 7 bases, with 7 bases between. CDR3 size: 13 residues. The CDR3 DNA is TGCGCCAGCAGTGAGTCCAGACAGCAGCCCCAGCATTTT. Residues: CASSESRQQPQHF.

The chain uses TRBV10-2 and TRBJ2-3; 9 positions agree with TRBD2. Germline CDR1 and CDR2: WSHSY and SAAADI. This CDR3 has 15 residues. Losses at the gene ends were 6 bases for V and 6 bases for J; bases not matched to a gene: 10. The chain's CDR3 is CASRPPSGVRDTQYF. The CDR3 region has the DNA TGCGCCAGCAGGCCCCCTAGCGGGGTTCGGGATACGCAGTATTTT.

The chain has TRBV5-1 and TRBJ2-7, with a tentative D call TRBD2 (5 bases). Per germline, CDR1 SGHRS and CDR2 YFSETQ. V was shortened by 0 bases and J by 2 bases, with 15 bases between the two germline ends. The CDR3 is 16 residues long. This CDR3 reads CASSLELRTQTYEQYF. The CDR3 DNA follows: TGCGCCAGCAGCTTGGAGCTGCGGACTCAAACCTACGAGCAGTACTTC. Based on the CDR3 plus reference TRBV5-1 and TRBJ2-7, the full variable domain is KAGVTQTPRYLIKTRGQQVTLSCSPISGHRSVSWYQQTPGQGLQFLFEYFSETQRNKGNFPGRFSGRQFSNSRSEMNVSTLELGDSALYLCASSLELRTQTYEQYFGPGTRLTVT.

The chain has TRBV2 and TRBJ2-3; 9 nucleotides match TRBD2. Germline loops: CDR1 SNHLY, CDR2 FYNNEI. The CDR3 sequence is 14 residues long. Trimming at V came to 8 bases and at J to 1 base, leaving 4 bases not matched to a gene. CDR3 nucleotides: TGTGCCAGCGCGGGGGGGACCGGCACAGATACGCAGTATTTT. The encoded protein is CASAGGTGTDTQYF. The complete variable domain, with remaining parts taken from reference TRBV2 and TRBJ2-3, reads EPEVTQTPSHQVTQMGQEVILRCVPISNHLYFYWYRQILGQKVEFLVSFYNNEISEKSEIFDDQFSVERPDGSNFTLKIRSTKLEDSAMYFCASAGGTGTDTQYFGPGTRLTVL.

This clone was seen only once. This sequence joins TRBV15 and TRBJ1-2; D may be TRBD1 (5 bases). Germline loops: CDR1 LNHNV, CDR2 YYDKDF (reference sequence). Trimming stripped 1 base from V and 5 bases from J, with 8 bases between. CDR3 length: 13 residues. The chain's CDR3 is CATSRVQAYGYTF. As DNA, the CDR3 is TGTGCCACCAGCAGAGTACAGGCATATGGCTACACCTTC.

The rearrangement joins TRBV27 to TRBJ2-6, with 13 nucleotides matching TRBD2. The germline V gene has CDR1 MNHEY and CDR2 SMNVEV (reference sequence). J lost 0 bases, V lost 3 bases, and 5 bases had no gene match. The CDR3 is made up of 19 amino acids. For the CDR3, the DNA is TGTGCCAGCAGTTTTGGACTAGCGGGGGACCACTCTGGGGCCAACGTCCTGACTTTC. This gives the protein CASSFGLAGDHSGANVLTF.

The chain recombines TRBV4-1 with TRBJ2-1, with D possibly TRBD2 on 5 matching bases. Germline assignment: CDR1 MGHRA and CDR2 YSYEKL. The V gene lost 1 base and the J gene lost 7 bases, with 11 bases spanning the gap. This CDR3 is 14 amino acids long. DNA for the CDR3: TGCGCCAGCAGCCAAGTGCAAGGCGGGAATGAGCAGTTCTTC. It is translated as CASSQVQGGNEQFF.

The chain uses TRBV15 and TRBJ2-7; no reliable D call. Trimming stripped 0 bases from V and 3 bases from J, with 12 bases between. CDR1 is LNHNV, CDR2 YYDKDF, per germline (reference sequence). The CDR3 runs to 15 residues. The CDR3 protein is CATSRDRVGDYEQYF. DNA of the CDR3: TGTGCCACCAGCAGAGATCGGGTCGGTGACTACGAGCAGTACTTC.

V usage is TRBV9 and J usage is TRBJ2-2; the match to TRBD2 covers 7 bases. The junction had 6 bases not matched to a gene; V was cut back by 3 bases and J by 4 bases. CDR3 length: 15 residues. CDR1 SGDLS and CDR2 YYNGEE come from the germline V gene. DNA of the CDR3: TGTGCCAGCAGCGCCTGGGAGGGGACCACCGGGGAGCTGTTTTTT. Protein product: CASSAWEGTTGELFF. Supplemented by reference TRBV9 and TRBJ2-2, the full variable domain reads DSGVTQTPKHLITATGQRVTLRCSPRSGDLSVYWYQQSLDQGLQFLIQYYNGEERAKGNILERFSAQQFPDLHSELNLSSLELGDSALYFCASSAWEGTTGELFFGEGSRLTVL.

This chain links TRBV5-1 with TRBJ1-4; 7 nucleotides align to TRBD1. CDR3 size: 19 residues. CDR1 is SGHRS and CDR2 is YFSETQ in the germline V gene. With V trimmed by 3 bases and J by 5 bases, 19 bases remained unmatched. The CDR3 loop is CASSSTGTFDLSLNEKLFF. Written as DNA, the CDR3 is TGCGCCAGCAGCTCGACAGGGACTTTCGACTTAAGCCTAAATGAAAAACTGTTTTTT.

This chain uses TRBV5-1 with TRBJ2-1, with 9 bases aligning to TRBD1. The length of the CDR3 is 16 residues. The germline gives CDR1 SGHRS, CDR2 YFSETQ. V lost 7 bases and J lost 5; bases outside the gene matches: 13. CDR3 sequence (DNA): TGCGCCAGCGGTTTCCAAACAGGGGGCGCACACAATGAGCAGTTCTTC. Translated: CASGFQTGGAHNEQFF. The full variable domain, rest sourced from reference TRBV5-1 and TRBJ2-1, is KAGVTQTPRYLIKTRGQQVTLSCSPISGHRSVSWYQQTPGQGLQFLFEYFSETQRNKGNFPGRFSGRQFSNSRSEMNVSTLELGDSALYLCASGFQTGGAHNEQFFGPGTRLTVL.

The CDR3 DNA is TGTGCCACCAGCACCTTCTACGAGCAGTACTTC. The encoded protein is CATSTFYEQYF. This chain uses TRBV15 with TRBJ2-7; D is unresolved. The CDR3 extends over 11 amino acids. Trimming cost V 4 bases and J 3 bases, with 4 bases left between them. Germline V gene data show CDR1 as LNHNV and CDR2 as YYDKDF (reference sequence).

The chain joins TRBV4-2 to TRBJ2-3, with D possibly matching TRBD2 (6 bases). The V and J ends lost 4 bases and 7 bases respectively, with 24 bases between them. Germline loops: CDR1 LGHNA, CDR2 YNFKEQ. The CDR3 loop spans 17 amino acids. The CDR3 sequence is CASSPSEGGDRMYTQYF. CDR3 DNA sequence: TGTGCCAGCAGCCCGTCGGAGGGCGGGGACCGCATGTATACGCAGTATTTT.

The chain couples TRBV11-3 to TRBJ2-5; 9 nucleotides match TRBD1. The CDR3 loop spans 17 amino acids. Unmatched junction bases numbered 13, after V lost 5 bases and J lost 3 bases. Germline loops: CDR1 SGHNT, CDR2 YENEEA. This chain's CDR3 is CASSRGVRDRAEETQYF. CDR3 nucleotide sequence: TGTGCCAGCAGCCGGGGGGTTCGGGACAGGGCGGAAGAGACCCAGTACTTC.

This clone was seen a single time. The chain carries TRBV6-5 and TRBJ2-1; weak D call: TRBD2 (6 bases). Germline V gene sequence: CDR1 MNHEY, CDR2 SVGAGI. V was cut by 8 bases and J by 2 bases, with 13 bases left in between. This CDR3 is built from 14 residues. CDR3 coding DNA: TGTGCCAGCGGAGGGACGGAGGCCTACAATGAGCAGTTCTTC. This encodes CASGGTEAYNEQFF.

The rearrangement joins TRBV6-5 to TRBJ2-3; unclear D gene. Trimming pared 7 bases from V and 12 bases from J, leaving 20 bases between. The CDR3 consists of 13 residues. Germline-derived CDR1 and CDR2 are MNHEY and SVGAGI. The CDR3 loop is CASNPTTDTIQYF. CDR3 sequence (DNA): TGTGCCAGCAATCCGACAACAGATACCATTCAGTATTTT.

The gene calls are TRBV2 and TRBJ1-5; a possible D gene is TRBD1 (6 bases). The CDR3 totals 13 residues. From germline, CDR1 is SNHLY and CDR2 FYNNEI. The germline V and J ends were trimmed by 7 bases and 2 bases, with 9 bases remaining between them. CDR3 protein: CASNREGNQPQHF. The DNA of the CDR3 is TGTGCCAGCAACAGGGAAGGCAATCAGCCCCAGCATTTT.

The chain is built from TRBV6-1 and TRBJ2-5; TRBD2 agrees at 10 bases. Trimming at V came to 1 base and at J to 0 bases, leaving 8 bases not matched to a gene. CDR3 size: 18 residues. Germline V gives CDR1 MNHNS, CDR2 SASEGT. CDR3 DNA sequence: TGTGCCAGCAGTGAAGAGAGGTTAGCGGGGGGATACCAAGAGACCCAGTACTTC. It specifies CASSEERLAGGYQETQYF.

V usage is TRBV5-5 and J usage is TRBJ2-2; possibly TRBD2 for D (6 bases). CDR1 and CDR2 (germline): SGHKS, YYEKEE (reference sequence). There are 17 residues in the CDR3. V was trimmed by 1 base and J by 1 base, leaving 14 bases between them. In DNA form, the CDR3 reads TGTGCCAGCAGCTTGTTCTCCTGGCGGGAGAACACCGGGGAGCTGTTTTTT. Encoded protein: CASSLFSWRENTGELFF.

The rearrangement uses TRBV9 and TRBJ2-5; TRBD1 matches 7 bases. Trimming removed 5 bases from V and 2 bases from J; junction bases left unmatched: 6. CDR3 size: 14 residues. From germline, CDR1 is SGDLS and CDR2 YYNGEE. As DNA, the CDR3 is TGTGCCAGCAGTGGACCAGGGGGACAAGAGACCCAGTACTTC. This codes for CASSGPGGQETQYF.

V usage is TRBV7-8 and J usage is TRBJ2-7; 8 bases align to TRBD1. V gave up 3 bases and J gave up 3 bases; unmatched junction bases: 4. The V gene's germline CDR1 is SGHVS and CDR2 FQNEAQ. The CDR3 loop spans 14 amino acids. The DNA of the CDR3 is TGTGCCAGCAGCTTGGACAGGGTTGGCTACGAGCAGTACTTC. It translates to CASSLDRVGYEQYF.

The CDR3 loop reads CASRSVSDFTDTQYF. Here the CDR3 DNA reads TGTGCCAGCAGGAGCGTATCGGATTTCACAGATACGCAGTATTTT. This chain links TRBV6-6 with TRBJ2-3; D remains ambiguous. CDR1 MNHNY and CDR2 SVGAGI come from the germline V gene (reference sequence). V lost 6 bases and J 2 bases, leaving 15 bases between the germline ends. The CDR3 has 15 residues.

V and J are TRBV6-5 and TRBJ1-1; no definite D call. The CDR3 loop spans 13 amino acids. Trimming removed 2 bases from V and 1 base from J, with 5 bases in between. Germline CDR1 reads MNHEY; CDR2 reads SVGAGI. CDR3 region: CASSYGQNTEAFF. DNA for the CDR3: TGTGCCAGCAGTTACGGGCAGAACACTGAAGCTTTCTTT.

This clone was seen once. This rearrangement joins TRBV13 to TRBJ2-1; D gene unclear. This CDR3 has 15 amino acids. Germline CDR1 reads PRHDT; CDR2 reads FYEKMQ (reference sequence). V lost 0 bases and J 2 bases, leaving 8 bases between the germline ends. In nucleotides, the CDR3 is TGTGCCAGCAGCTTAGGTAGAGGAACCTACAATGAGCAGTTCTTC. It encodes CASSLGRGTYNEQFF. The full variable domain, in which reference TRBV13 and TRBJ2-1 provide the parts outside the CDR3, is AAGVIQSPRHLIKEKRETATLKCYPIPRHDTVYWYQQGPGQDPQFLISFYEKMQSDKGSIPDRFSAQQFSDYHSELNMSSLELGDSALYFCASSLGRGTYNEQFFGPGTRLTVL.

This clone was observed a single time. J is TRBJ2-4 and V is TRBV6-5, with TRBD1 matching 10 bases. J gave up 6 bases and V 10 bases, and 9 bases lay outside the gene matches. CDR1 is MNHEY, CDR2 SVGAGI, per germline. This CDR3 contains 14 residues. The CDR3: CATEATGGINIQYF. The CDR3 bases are TGTGCCACCGAAGCGACAGGGGGCATAAACATTCAGTACTTC.

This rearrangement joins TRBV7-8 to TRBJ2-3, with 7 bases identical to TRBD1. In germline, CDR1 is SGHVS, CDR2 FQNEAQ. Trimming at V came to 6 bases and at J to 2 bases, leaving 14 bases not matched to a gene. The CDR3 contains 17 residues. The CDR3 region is CASSYRRGDRSTDTQYF. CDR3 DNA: TGTGCCAGCAGTTACCGTCGAGGGGACAGATCCACAGATACGCAGTATTTT.